This entry describes one TCR beta chain. Measured with immunoSEQ multiplex PCR; TCRdb has only the in-frame clones, and not every one. This table holds more than 95,000 clones, approximately 84% found once. This sample was taken from a study of blood T cell repertoires in COVID-19. About the study: Samples of COVID-19 (acute and convalescent) were obtained from the United States, Italy and Spain.

The V gene end was trimmed by 2 bases and the J gene end by 0 bases; junction bases not matched to a gene: 7. CDR3 length equals 16 residues. Germline V gene lookup returns CDR1 SGHNT and CDR2 YYREEE (reference sequence). This receptor was obtained from a human donor in a cohort sampled during active or convalescent COVID-19. The sample comprised peripheral blood. V usage is TRBV5-4 and J usage is TRBJ1-2; 7 bases map to TRBD1. The CDR3 here is CASSLQGIRSNYGYTF. Written as DNA, the CDR3 is TGTGCCAGCAGCTTACAGGGGATAAGATCTAACTATGGCTACACCTTC.